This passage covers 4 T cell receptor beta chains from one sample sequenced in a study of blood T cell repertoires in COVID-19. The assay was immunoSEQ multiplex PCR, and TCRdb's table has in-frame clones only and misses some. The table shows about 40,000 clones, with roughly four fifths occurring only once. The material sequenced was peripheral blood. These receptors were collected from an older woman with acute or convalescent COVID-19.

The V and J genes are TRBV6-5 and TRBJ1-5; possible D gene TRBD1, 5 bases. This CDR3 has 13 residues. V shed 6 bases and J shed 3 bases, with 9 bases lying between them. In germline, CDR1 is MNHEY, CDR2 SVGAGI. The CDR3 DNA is TGTGCCAGCAGCCTCAGGGACAATCAGCCCCAGCATTTT. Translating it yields CASSLRDNQPQHF.

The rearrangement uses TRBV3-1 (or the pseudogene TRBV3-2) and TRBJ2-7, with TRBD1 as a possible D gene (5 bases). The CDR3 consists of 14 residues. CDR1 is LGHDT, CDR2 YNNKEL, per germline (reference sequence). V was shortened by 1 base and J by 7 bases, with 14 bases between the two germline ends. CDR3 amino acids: CASSQGQPAVEQYF. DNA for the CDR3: TGTGCCAGCAGCCAAGGACAGCCGGCCGTGGAGCAGTACTTC.

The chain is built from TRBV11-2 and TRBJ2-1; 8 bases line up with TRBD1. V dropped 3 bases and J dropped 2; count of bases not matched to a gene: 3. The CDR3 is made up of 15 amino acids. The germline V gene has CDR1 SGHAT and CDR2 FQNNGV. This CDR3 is CASSFGQGPYNEQFF. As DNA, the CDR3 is TGTGCCAGCAGCTTTGGACAGGGACCCTACAATGAGCAGTTCTTC.

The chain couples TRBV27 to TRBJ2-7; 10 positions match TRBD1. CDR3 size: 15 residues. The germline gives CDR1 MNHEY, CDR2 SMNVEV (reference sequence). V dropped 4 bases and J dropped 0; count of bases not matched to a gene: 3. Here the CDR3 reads CASSSWTGGSYEQYF. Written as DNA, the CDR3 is TGTGCCAGCAGTTCCTGGACAGGGGGCTCCTACGAGCAGTACTTC.